The 32 T cell receptor beta chains reported below all come from one sample, sequenced in a study of cytomegalovirus exposure and HLA in healthy donors. PCR amplification relied on 60 Vbeta primers (plus 13 Jbeta primers). Sequenced by immunoSEQ multiplex PCR; TCRdb stores in-frame clones only, minus some. The data hold approximately 110,000 clones, with 73% observed a single time. Sequencing used PBMCs. The receptors derive from a woman between 40 and 55 years old in good health and CMV-seronegative.

In its sample, this clone was seen a few times. The V gene is TRBV25-1, the J gene TRBJ2-7; no clear D gene. V was cut by 5 bases and J by 3 bases, with 11 bases left in between. The germline CDR1 and CDR2 sequences are MGHDK and SYGVNS. This CDR3 spans 13 amino acids. CDR3 region: CASSKHYGYEQYF. The CDR3 nucleotides are TGTGCCAGCAGTAAACATTATGGCTACGAGCAGTACTTC.

This rearrangement joins TRBV7-9 to TRBJ2-7; TRBD1 is a possible D gene (5 bases). The V end lost 2 bases, the J end lost 0 bases, and 11 bases lay between the germline ends. Germline V lookup: CDR1 SEHNR, CDR2 FQNEAQ (reference sequence). This CDR3 is built from 15 residues. The CDR3 spells CASSLRSRGSYEQYF. The CDR3 bases are TGTGCCAGCAGCTTAAGGAGTAGGGGCTCCTACGAGCAGTACTTC. The entire variable domain, with the rest obtained from reference TRBV7-9 and TRBJ2-7, is as follows: DTGVSQNPRHKITKRGQNVTFRCDPISEHNRLYWYRQTLGQGPEFLTYFQNEAQLEKSRLLSDRFSAERPKGSFSTLEIQRTEQGDSAMYLCASSLRSRGSYEQYFGPGTRLTVT.

This chain uses TRBV25-1 with TRBJ2-1; maybe TRBD2 (7 bases). The germline V and J ends were trimmed by 1 base and 9 bases, with 16 bases remaining between them. Germline V gene lookup returns CDR1 MGHDK and CDR2 SYGVNS. The CDR3 loop spans 15 amino acids. DNA of the CDR3: TGTGCCAGCAGTGAATGGGGTGGGGGGGCAGGTGAGCAGTTCTTC. Its protein is CASSEWGGGAGEQFF.

The J gene is TRBJ2-4, the V gene TRBV5-6, with 7 bases identical to TRBD1. This CDR3 has 14 residues. CDR1 and CDR2 from the germline V gene are SGHDT and YYEEEE. Trimming removed 5 bases from V and 4 bases from J; junction bases left unmatched: 6. The CDR3: CASRSLGQKNIQYF. DNA of the CDR3: TGTGCCAGCAGGAGCTTGGGACAGAAAAACATTCAGTACTTC.

Regarding this clone: Sequence at one end of the junction differs from germline and may be a read error. The chain is built from TRBV7-9 and TRBJ2-7, with 9 bases fitting TRBD1. Germline CDR1 reads SEHNR; CDR2 reads FQNEAQ (reference sequence). The CDR3 consists of 15 residues. The CDR3 reads CSSSSLDRGFYEQYF. Written as DNA, the CDR3 is TGTTCCAGCAGCTCGCTCGACAGGGGGTTCTACGAGCAGTACTTC.

This clone has more than one count but fewer than ten. V usage is TRBV6-1 and J usage is TRBJ2-1; maybe TRBD2 (5 bases). Germline CDR1 and CDR2: MNHNS and SASEGT. The CDR3 is 14 residues long. Trimming pared 6 bases from V and 4 bases from J, leaving 13 bases between. CDR3 sequence: CASRPNRGYNEQFF. The CDR3 bases are TGTGCCAGCAGACCTAACCGGGGTTACAATGAGCAGTTCTTC.

The rearrangement uses TRBV2 and TRBJ2-2; D possibly corresponds to TRBD1 (5 bases). V gave up 6 bases and J gave up 6 bases, with 17 bases separating them. CDR3 length: 15 residues. The germline V gene encodes CDR1 SNHLY and CDR2 FYNNEI. The CDR3 region has the DNA TGTGCCAGCAGACCCAGGGTTTTATTGGCCGGGGAGCTGTTTTTT. Translation gives CASRPRVLLAGELFF. Variable domain in full (rest from reference TRBV2 and TRBJ2-2): EPEVTQTPSHQVTQMGQEVILRCVPISNHLYFYWYRQILGQKVEFLVSFYNNEISEKSEIFDDQFSVERPDGSNFTLKIRSTKLEDSAMYFCASRPRVLLAGELFFGEGSRLTVL.

This clone was seen only a few times. The rearrangement joins TRBV6-5 to TRBJ1-2; TRBD1 matches at 8 bases. The CDR3 covers 15 residues. V shed 7 bases, J shed 6 bases, and the junction held 13 bases outside the gene matches. Germline V gene sequence: CDR1 MNHEY, CDR2 SVGAGI. The CDR3 sequence: CASNTIQGAINGYTF. CDR3 nucleotides: TGTGCCAGCAATACAATCCAGGGGGCGATTAATGGCTACACCTTC.

CDR3 bases: TGCGCCAGCAGCCAAGTGCGCGGGAGGCAGGGGTATTCACCCCTCCACTTT. It codes for CASSQVRGRQGYSPLHF. The chain recombines TRBV4-3 with TRBJ1-6, with D maybe TRBD1 (6 bases). The CDR3 is 17 residues long. Trimming shortened V by 1 base and J by 8 bases, and 18 bases separated the two germline ends. CDR1 is LGHNA, CDR2 YSLEER, per germline.

This clone was seen once. The rearrangement joins TRBV28 to TRBJ2-3, with D maybe TRBD2 (6 bases). The CDR3 is 12 amino acids. Germline-derived CDR1 and CDR2 are MDHEN and SYDVKM. V lost 3 bases and J 9 bases, leaving 10 bases between the germline ends. CDR3 loop: CASSLRGNTQYF. The CDR3, as DNA: TGTGCCAGCAGTTTGCGGGGAAACACGCAGTATTTT.

The gene calls are TRBV7-8 and TRBJ1-4; D is unclear. The CDR3 is made up of 15 amino acids. The germline gives CDR1 SGHVS, CDR2 FQNEAQ. The germline V and J ends were trimmed by 5 bases and 6 bases, with 16 bases remaining between them. In DNA form, the CDR3 reads TGTGCCAGCAGCACCTTATCGGCAGGCGATGAAAAACTGTTTTTT. Encoded protein: CASSTLSAGDEKLFF.

This clone was observed a few times. The chain has TRBV14 and TRBJ2-5; D gene unclear. V dropped 6 bases and J dropped 4 bases, with 9 bases sitting between them. Per germline, CDR1 SGHDN and CDR2 FVKESK. The CDR3 runs 12 residues. Here the CDR3 reads CASRQVGETQYF. CDR3 in DNA: TGTGCCAGCAGGCAGGTCGGAGAGACCCAGTACTTC.

The chain links TRBV9 to TRBJ2-3; a weak D match, TRBD2 (5 bases). V was clipped by 0 bases and J by 1 base, with 15 bases between them. The CDR3 loop spans 17 amino acids. CDR1 and CDR2 (germline): SGDLS, YYNGEE. The CDR3 here is CASSVGPRSGRTDTQYF. Written as DNA, the CDR3 is TGTGCCAGCAGCGTAGGGCCTAGGAGCGGTCGCACAGATACGCAGTATTTT.

This sequence joins TRBV11-2 and TRBJ2-2; D ambiguous. Trimming removed 3 bases at V and 5 bases at J, with 16 bases between. The CDR3 contains 16 residues. CDR1 is SGHAT, CDR2 FQNNGV, per germline. The DNA of the CDR3 is TGTGCCAGCAGCTTGGTGGCTAGTTTTATGACCGGGGAGCTGTTTTTT. Translation gives CASSLVASFMTGELFF.

This clone was seen a few times. The J gene is TRBJ2-2, the V gene TRBV7-9, with D tentatively TRBD1 (6 bases). The germline V gene has CDR1 SEHNR and CDR2 FQNEAQ (reference sequence). Trimming removed 4 bases at V and 1 base at J, with 7 bases between. The CDR3 consists of 14 residues. CDR3 sequence reads: CASSSGQNTGELFF. CDR3 DNA: TGTGCCAGCAGCTCGGGACAGAACACCGGGGAGCTGTTTTTT. Full variable domain (missing parts from reference TRBV7-9 and TRBJ2-2): DTGVSQNPRHKITKRGQNVTFRCDPISEHNRLYWYRQTLGQGPEFLTYFQNEAQLEKSRLLSDRFSAERPKGSFSTLEIQRTEQGDSAMYLCASSSGQNTGELFFGEGSRLTVL.

This clone was recorded a few times. The rearrangement joins TRBV25-1 to TRBJ2-3; TRBD2 aligns across 8 bases. V was pared by 6 bases and J by 6 bases, with 17 bases of the junction left unmatched. The CDR3 has 17 residues. The germline CDR1 and CDR2 sequences are MGHDK and SYGVNS. DNA for the CDR3: TGTGCCAGCAGAGCCCCCTCCCCAGCGGGGGATTGGGATACGCAGTATTTT. Its protein product is CASRAPSPAGDWDTQYF.

There are a few counts of this clone. The V call is TRBV5-6, the J call TRBJ1-5, with 7 bases that match TRBD1. The V gene end was trimmed by 4 bases and the J gene end by 2 bases; junction bases not matched to a gene: 6. The germline gives CDR1 SGHDT, CDR2 YYEEEE. The length of the CDR3 is 15 residues. DNA for the CDR3: TGTGCCAGCAGCGCGACAGGGAAGGGCAATCAGCCCCAGCATTTT. Its translation: CASSATGKGNQPQHF.

This clone turned up a few times. The chain joins TRBV19 to TRBJ1-2; maybe TRBD1 (6 bases). Germline V gene data show CDR1 as LNHDA and CDR2 as SQIVND (reference sequence). The V and J ends lost 1 base and 4 bases respectively, with 10 bases between them. CDR3 length equals 14 residues. CDR3 in DNA: TGTGCCAGTAGTATAGCACAGGGAATCTATGGCTACACCTTC. Its protein product is CASSIAQGIYGYTF.

The chain couples TRBV7-2 to TRBJ2-5, with TRBD1 matching over 11 bases. The junction had 3 bases not matched to a gene; V was cut back by 4 bases and J by 5 bases. The CDR3 runs to 14 residues. The germline V gene has CDR1 SGHTA and CDR2 FQGNSA. CDR3 sequence (DNA): TGTGCCAGCAGCTCGGACAGGGGGCGCGAGACCCAGTACTTC. This codes for CASSSDRGRETQYF.

This rearrangement joins TRBV25-1 to TRBJ2-3; TRBD1 agrees at 8 bases. V gave up 5 bases and J gave up 0 bases; unmatched junction bases: 7. The CDR3 totals 16 residues. Looked up from germline, CDR1 is MGHDK and CDR2 is SYGVNS. CDR3 amino acids: CASSPSGDRSTDTQYF. DNA for the CDR3: TGTGCCAGCAGTCCTAGTGGGGACAGGAGCACAGATACGCAGTATTTT.

This chain links TRBV19 with TRBJ1-2; TRBD1 aligns across 10 bases. The junction had 6 bases not matched to a gene; V was cut back by 4 bases and J by 4 bases. The CDR3 runs to 15 residues. Germline loops: CDR1 LNHDA, CDR2 SQIVND (reference sequence). The CDR3 DNA follows: TGTGCCAGTAGTAGCCCCAGGACAGGGGGCTATGGCTACACCTTC. Its protein is CASSSPRTGGYGYTF.

The gene calls are TRBV11-3 and TRBJ1-1; the D gene is possibly TRBD1 (6 bases). This CDR3 has 15 amino acids. CDR1 is SGHNT and CDR2 is YENEEA in the germline V gene. The ends were cut back, 1 base at V and 2 bases at J, with 11 bases in the middle. The CDR3 sequence is CASSLGTGFNTEAFF. The CDR3 coding sequence is TGTGCCAGCAGCTTAGGCACAGGGTTTAACACTGAAGCTTTCTTT.

This clone has a handful of counts. V gene TRBV19 combines with J gene TRBJ1-1; D might be TRBD1 (5 bases). The CDR3 covers 15 residues. V dropped 3 bases and J dropped 3 bases, with 14 bases sitting between them. CDR1 is LNHDA, CDR2 SQIVND, per germline (reference sequence). This CDR3 is CASSIYRLGYTEAFF. The DNA for the CDR3 is TGTGCCAGTAGTATTTACAGGTTAGGGTACACTGAAGCTTTCTTT. Complete variable domain (other parts from reference TRBV19 and TRBJ1-1): DGGITQSPKYLFRKEGQNVTLSCEQNLNHDAMYWYRQDPGQGLRLIYYSQIVNDFQKGDIAEGYSVSREKKESFPLTVTSAQKNPTAFYLCASSIYRLGYTEAFFGQGTRLTVV.

This clone came up a few times. This rearrangement joins TRBV10-3 to TRBJ1-4; 10 bases are shared with TRBD1. The CDR3 extends over 15 amino acids. Germline-derived CDR1 and CDR2 are ENHRY and SYGVKD. V lost 6 bases, J lost 4 bases, and 5 bases stayed unmatched. CDR3 DNA sequence: TGTGCCATCAGCGGGACAGGGGTTGGTAATGAAAAACTGTTTTTT. This gives the protein CAISGTGVGNEKLFF.

This clone has a single count. The V call is TRBV6-1, the J call TRBJ2-7; 8 bases agree with TRBD2. V lost 6 bases and J lost 4; bases outside the gene matches: 8. This CDR3 contains 14 residues. Germline lookup yields CDR1 MNHNS and CDR2 SASEGT. The CDR3: CASRRVSGGYEQYF. The CDR3 nucleotides read TGTGCCAGCAGGAGAGTCTCGGGGGGGTACGAGCAGTACTTC.

The gene calls are TRBV23-1 and TRBJ1-2; 8 bases agree with TRBD1. TRBV23-1 is identified as an open reading frame with a role that is uncertain. V lost 0 bases and J lost 5; bases outside the gene matches: 11. CDR3 size: 17 residues. Here the CDR3 DNA reads TGCGCCAGCAGTCAATCGCCCAGGGGGCGAAAAGTATATGGCTACACCTTC. Its translation: CASSQSPRGRKVYGYTF.

There are a few counts of this clone. J is TRBJ1-1 and V is TRBV6-5, with D possibly TRBD1 on 5 matching bases. Trimming stripped 0 bases from V and 3 bases from J, with 8 bases between. The germline V gene encodes CDR1 MNHEY and CDR2 SVGAGI. The CDR3 extends over 14 amino acids. The CDR3 region is CASSYSLRDTEAFF. The CDR3 nucleotides are TGTGCCAGCAGTTACTCGCTCAGGGACACTGAAGCTTTCTTT.

The chain joins TRBV11-3 to TRBJ2-2; 8 nucleotides agree with TRBD2. CDR3 length: 14 residues. Germline loops: CDR1 SGHNT, CDR2 YENEEA. J was trimmed by 5 bases and V by 5 bases; bases with no gene match: 4. The CDR3, as DNA: TGTGCCAGCAGCCGGCCTAGCGGGACCGGGGAGCTGTTTTTT. Amino acid sequence: CASSRPSGTGELFF.

With respect to this clone: In the same sample, other DNA sequences code for this CDR3. The rearrangement links TRBV5-1 to TRBJ2-7; 12 nucleotides match TRBD2. The CDR3 loop spans 17 amino acids. The ends lost 1 base at V and 4 bases at J; junction bases unmatched: 9. Germline V CDR1 and CDR2: SGHRS, YFSETQ. CDR3 DNA: TGCGCCAGCAGCTTGAGACTAGCGGGGGAGCATAATTACGAGCAGTACTTC. It is translated as CASSLRLAGEHNYEQYF.

This clone was picked up one time. The chain carries TRBV19 and TRBJ2-5, with TRBD1 matching 10 bases. CDR3 length: 15 amino acids. Germline lookup yields CDR1 LNHDA and CDR2 SQIVND (reference sequence). Trimming at V came to 7 bases and at J to 4 bases, leaving 9 bases not matched to a gene. In nucleotides, the CDR3 is TGTGCCAGTACCCAAGGACAGGGGGAATCAGAGACCCAGTACTTC. Translating gives CASTQGQGESETQYF.

This sequence joins TRBV9 and TRBJ2-6, with TRBD1 as a possible D gene (6 bases). V lost 4 bases, J lost 0 bases, and 11 bases lay in between. Per germline, CDR1 SGDLS and CDR2 YYNGEE. The CDR3 covers 16 residues. The CDR3 nucleotides read TGTGCCAGCAGCTTCCTAGGGGGCTCTGGGGCCAACGTCCTGACTTTC. Amino acid sequence: CASSFLGGSGANVLTF.

This clone is a singleton in its sample. This chain connects TRBV28 to TRBJ2-7, with 9 bases that match TRBD1. V gave up 5 bases and J gave up 4 bases; unmatched junction bases: 6. CDR3 length: 14 amino acids. Per germline, CDR1 MDHEN and CDR2 SYDVKM. The CDR3 loop reads CASSPDRGVYEQYF. The CDR3 DNA reads as TGTGCCAGCAGTCCGGACAGGGGTGTGTACGAGCAGTACTTC. Based on the CDR3 plus reference TRBV28 and TRBJ2-7, the full variable domain is DVKVTQSSRYLVKRTGEKVFLECVQDMDHENMFWYRQDPGLGLRLIYFSYDVKMKEKGDIPEGYSVSREKKERFSLILESASTNQTSMYLCASSPDRGVYEQYFGPGTRLTVT.